This T cell receptor beta chain was observed in a study of T cell responses to AZD1222 COVID-19 vaccine. The assay was immunoSEQ multiplex PCR, and TCRdb's table has in-frame clones only and misses some. This sample yields some 150,000 clones, of which around 88% are seen a single time; 3% to 4% belongs to the top ten. General study points: The breadth and depth of Spike-specific TCRs increased once two AZD1222 doses had been given. Reportedly, nearly half of unique spike TCRs recognized epitopes outside B.1.351/B.1.1.7 mutations. Clonal diversity was possibly underestimated, and white British individuals and females predominated among donors. The study sampled repertoires only after the peak T cell response.

In regard to this clone: What it recognizes is unknown.

The CDR3 sequence is 15 residues long. Trimming cost V 5 bases and J 4 bases; bases outside gene matches: 9. CDR1 is MDHEN and CDR2 is SYDVKM in the germline V gene. The rearrangement joins TRBV28 to TRBJ1-2; 8 bases fit TRBD1. The source material was peripheral blood, sampled on day 0 of MenACWY control vaccination. The receptor was isolated from an adult in good health. The CDR3 protein is CASSLSTGALYGYTF. The CDR3 nucleotides are TGTGCCAGCAGTCTATCGACAGGGGCCCTCTATGGCTACACCTTC.